These 2 T cell receptor beta chains were sequenced from one sample in a study of T cells in Graves' hyperthyroidism and ophthalmopathy. Researchers amplified the TCR beta CDR3 regions from RNA transcripts. Researchers ran a first-round RT-PCR on the TCR CDR3 using the HTBI primer set. TCRdb independently ran MiXCR on the multiplex PCR reads; one entry per CDR3 protein. Of some 700,000 distinct CDR3 sequences listed, roughly 17% are singletons. The sequencing sample was made of blood. The receptors originated from a man aged 45-65 years with Graves' hyperthyroidism.

The rearrangement joins TRBV5-5 to TRBJ2-7, with D unresolved. The CDR3 is made up of 12 amino acids. V dropped 2 bases and J dropped 6 bases, with 9 bases sitting between them. CDR1 is SGHKS, CDR2 YYEKEE, per germline (reference sequence). CDR3 amino acids: CASSFPRVEQYF. The CDR3 nucleotides are TGTGCCAGCAGCTTTCCCCGAGTCGAGCAGTACTTC.

This clonotype was counted at least ten times. The chain is built from TRBV7-9 and TRBJ2-3, with 12 bases lining up with TRBD2. The ends lost 1 base at V and 2 bases at J; junction bases unmatched: 4. The V gene's germline CDR1 is SEHNR and CDR2 FQNEAQ (reference sequence). This CDR3 is built from 17 residues. This CDR3 is CASSLVASGRATDTQYF. The CDR3 DNA reads TGTGCCAGCAGCTTAGTGGCTAGCGGGAGGGCCACAGATACGCAGTATTTT.